The clone carrying this T cell receptor beta chain has a single count. The repertoire was sequenced with immunoSEQ multiplex PCR; TCRdb's copy has only in-frame clones and lacks some. The sample records roughly 36,000 clones, about 74% being singletons. Germline assignment: CDR1 KGHSH and CDR2 LQKENI. The J segment lost 5 bases and the V segment lost 6 bases, leaving 6 bases of the junction unmatched. The length of the CDR3 is 14 residues. The data derive from a study of OX40 agonist ivuxolimab in advanced cancers. The specimen was CD4+ or CD8+ T cells sorted from blood, collected in a trial of the OX40 agonist ivuxolimab. The TCR originated in an adult with an advanced solid tumor such as melanoma, head and neck, liver or kidney cancer. The rearrangement joins TRBV18 to TRBJ2-2; TRBD1 matches at 7 bases. CDR3 in DNA: TGTGCCAGCTCGCGACAGGGTTATACCGGGGAGCTGTTTTTT. Its protein product is CASSRQGYTGELFF.